This TCR beta chain comes out of a study of blood T cell repertoires in COVID-19 (TCRdb year 2020). Notes on the research overall: Collaborator samples came from the United States, Italy and Spain and covered acute and convalescent phases of COVID-19. Samples were obtained from the ongoing ImmuneRACE study (first 160 participants) and from roughly 1,300 subjects provided by 6 global collaborators. The material from the prospective study consisted of cDNA or gDNA derived from T cells, B-cell-depleted T cells, or PBMCs. The dataset comprised deeply sampled blood TCRbeta repertoires from subjects exposed to, actively infected with, or recovered from COVID-19. The repertoires were released in a freely available public database meant as a resource for research on the immune response to SARS-CoV-2. The sample metadata nearly always contained a de-identified subject ID, COVID-19 status, age in years and sex. Where available, HLA class I and class II types were taken from metadata supplied by the sample provider and were not determined by assay-based typing. The study at large found these results: The quantity of clinical and demographic metadata differed by source and by participant and was supplied without curation.

TCRbeta CDR3 regions were amplified from genomic DNA using the immunoSEQ Assay, a bias-controlled multiplex PCR. For the original study's pipeline: Within the assay, amplification of reference gene primers was used to estimate how many nucleated cells each sample contained. To quantify the absolute abundance of each unique TCRbeta CDR3 rearrangement, sequence reads were collapsed and filtered. For each sample, productive Simpson clonality was calculated as the square root of Simpson's diversity index across productive rearrangements. TCRdb took over this immuneACCESS table, retaining in-frame rearrangements with V and J assigned. Such tables are incomplete; in checked studies, under half of the missing clones stem from an unresolved V gene, and the remainder is unexplained. V, J and clone size are taken as reported in that table, and D and trimming were inferred from the DNA itself. The sample table records 200,000 to 250,000 clones; nearly 90% of these occur just once. The top ten hold approximately 10% of the sample.

Of note for this clone: This receptor's antigen is unknown. No base quality values were provided; no much bigger clone lies one nucleotide off.

Participants in the prospective study were aged roughly 18 to 90 years, lived in some 24 United States geographic areas, and enrolled through a virtual design. Cohort assignment in the prospective study relied on participant-reported clinical history from a screening survey and a study questionnaire. For ImmuneRACE Cohort 3, a participant was defined as recovered based on two consecutive negative NP/OP PCR tests, clearance by a healthcare professional, or resolution of symptoms. Each participant in the prospective study had whole blood, serum and a nasopharyngeal or oropharyngeal swab collected by mobile phlebotomists. Over an approximately 2-month period, participants in the prospective study had the option of providing additional blood draws and questionnaires. Before DNA extraction, prospective study blood samples were shipped either frozen or at room temperature. The CDR3, cysteine through phenylalanine, is 13 amino acids long. The CDR3 DNA has 39 bases and is translated from base 1. Trimming at the junction amounts to 5 bases on V and 6 bases on J, and the germline ends lie 10 bases apart. As encoded in the germline V gene (reference sequence), CDR1 is LNHDA while CDR2 is SQIVND.

Sample: PBMCs or T cells enriched from blood (not recorded which). The receptor was derived from a man aged 30-40 years who had recovered from COVID-19. The chain joins TRBV19 to TRBJ2-2, with the D gene call left open. The nucleotide sequence is given as TGTGCCAGTAGTGAGGCGTCAGCCGGGGAGCTGTTTTTT. This codes for CASSEASAGELFF.